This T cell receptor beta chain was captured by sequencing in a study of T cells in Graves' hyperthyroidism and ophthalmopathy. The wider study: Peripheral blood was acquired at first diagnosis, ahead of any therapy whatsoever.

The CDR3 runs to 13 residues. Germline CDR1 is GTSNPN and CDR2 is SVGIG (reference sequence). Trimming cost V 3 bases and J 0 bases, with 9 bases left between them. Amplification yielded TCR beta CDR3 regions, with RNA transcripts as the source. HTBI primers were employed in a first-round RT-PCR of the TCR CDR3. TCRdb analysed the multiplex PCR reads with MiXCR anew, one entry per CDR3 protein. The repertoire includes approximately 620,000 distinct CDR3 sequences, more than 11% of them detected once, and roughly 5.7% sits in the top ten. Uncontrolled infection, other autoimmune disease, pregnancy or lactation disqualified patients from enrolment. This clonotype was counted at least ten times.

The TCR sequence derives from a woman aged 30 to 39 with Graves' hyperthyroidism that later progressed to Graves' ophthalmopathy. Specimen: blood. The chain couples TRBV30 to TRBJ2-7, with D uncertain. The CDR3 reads CAWRLESSYEQYF. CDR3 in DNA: TGTGCCTGGAGATTGGAAAGCTCCTACGAGCAGTACTTC.